The 17 T cell receptor beta chains presented below share a single source sample, sequenced in a study of blood T cell repertoires in COVID-19 (dated by TCRdb to the early 2020s). The library was generated by the immunoSEQ multiplex PCR assay. Entries here come from immuneACCESS through TCRdb and include only in-frame sequences with V and J called. Some clones fail to appear in such tables; in the studies checked, an unresolved V gene covers under half of the shortfall, and the cause of the remainder is unknown. The sample table lists 90,000 to 110,000 clones, around 81% of them with a count of one. Around 4% of the sample comes from the top ten. The sample comprised peripheral blood. Every receptor here comes from a human donor in a cohort sampled during active or convalescent COVID-19.

The chain employs TRBV9 and TRBJ2-7; TRBD1 is a possible D gene (5 bases). Trimming stripped 4 bases from V and 2 bases from J, with 16 bases between. Germline V gives CDR1 SGDLS, CDR2 YYNGEE. This CDR3 region has 15 residues. The CDR3 DNA sequence: TGTGCCAGCAGCCCCTACAGGACCCCCACCTACGAGCAGTACTTC. This sequence encodes CASSPYRTPTYEQYF.

CDR3 coding DNA: TGTGCCAGCAGTGCCGTTCTTCGGGACACTGAAGCTTTCTTT. Its protein product is CASSAVLRDTEAFF. The chain joins TRBV2 to TRBJ1-1; no firm D call. CDR3 size: 14 residues. Germline V lookup: CDR1 SNHLY, CDR2 FYNNEI. The V gene lost 4 bases and the J gene lost 3 bases, with 12 bases spanning the gap.

The chain has TRBV4-1 and TRBJ2-2, with D perhaps TRBD2 (5 bases). V dropped 3 bases and J dropped 4 bases, with 18 bases sitting between them. CDR1 is MGHRA and CDR2 is YSYEKL in the germline V gene. This CDR3 comprises 17 residues. CDR3 in DNA: TGCGCCAGCAGCCACCCCGGGGTCCGATTAGGCACCGGGGAGCTGTTTTTT. It encodes CASSHPGVRLGTGELFF.

V and J are TRBV9 and TRBJ2-7; D is ambiguous. The V end was cut by 0 bases, the J end by 5 bases, with 15 bases between. The germline CDR1 and CDR2 sequences are SGDLS and YYNGEE. The CDR3 consists of 15 residues. The CDR3 region is CASSVGVSGFHEQYF. The CDR3 nucleotides read TGTGCCAGCAGCGTAGGGGTTTCAGGTTTCCACGAGCAGTACTTC.

The V and J genes are TRBV6-1 and TRBJ2-3, with 12 bases matching TRBD2. V shed 3 bases, J shed 0 bases, and the junction held 4 bases outside the gene matches. The CDR3 length is 17 residues. CDR1 and CDR2 from the germline V gene are MNHNS and SASEGT. CDR3 loop: CASSDSGTSGSTDTQYF. In nucleotides, the CDR3 is TGTGCCAGCAGTGATTCGGGGACTAGCGGGAGCACAGATACGCAGTATTTT.

The CDR3 protein is CASSLTSGRVLRADTQYF. In DNA form, the CDR3 reads TGTGCCAGCAGTCTTACTAGCGGGAGGGTCCTCAGGGCAGATACGCAGTATTTT. The gene calls are TRBV28 and TRBJ2-3, with 13 bases that match TRBD2. The V gene end was trimmed by 5 bases and the J gene end by 4 bases; junction bases not matched to a gene: 12. Germline lookup yields CDR1 MDHEN and CDR2 SYDVKM. This CDR3 contains 18 residues.

The CDR3 loop reads CASSQGWLEGEQFF. CDR3 DNA: TGTGCCAGCAGCCAAGGATGGTTGGAGGGAGAGCAGTTCTTC. The chain carries TRBV4-2 and TRBJ2-1; a possible D gene is TRBD2 (6 bases). Deletions cut 1 base from V and 10 bases from J, with 14 bases between. This CDR3 spans 14 amino acids. Looked up from germline, CDR1 is LGHNA and CDR2 is YNFKEQ.

This clone was counted only a few times. The J gene is TRBJ1-6, the V gene TRBV18; 8 bases match TRBD1. The CDR3 consists of 15 residues. Germline V lookup: CDR1 KGHSH, CDR2 LQKENI. V shed 2 bases and J 10 bases; nucleotides not matched to a gene: 7. This chain's CDR3 is CASSPDRGVVSPLHF. CDR3 nucleotide sequence: TGTGCCAGCTCACCAGACAGGGGAGTGGTCTCACCCCTCCACTTT.

The chain joins TRBV9 to TRBJ2-2; 8 bases align to TRBD1. Germline V lookup: CDR1 SGDLS, CDR2 YYNGEE. V dropped 0 bases and J dropped 3; count of bases not matched to a gene: 7. The CDR3 is 17 amino acids. The CDR3 loop is CASSVELQGVDTGELFF. The CDR3 region has the DNA TGTGCCAGCAGCGTAGAATTACAGGGGGTGGACACCGGGGAGCTGTTTTTT.

The chain has TRBV5-5 and TRBJ1-4, with D unclear. Trimming cost V 2 bases and J 9 bases, with 8 bases left between them. The CDR3 has 12 residues. Germline CDR1 reads SGHKS; CDR2 reads YYEKEE (reference sequence). CDR3 sequence (DNA): TGTGCCAGCAGCTTAGAGCCAAAAAAACTGTTTTTT. Its translation: CASSLEPKKLFF.

The gene calls are TRBV25-1 and TRBJ2-5; TRBD1 matches at 11 bases. CDR1 MGHDK and CDR2 SYGVNS come from the germline V gene. V lost 0 bases to trimming and J lost 5 bases; unmatched junction nucleotides: 5. This CDR3 spans 16 amino acids. The CDR3 sequence: CASSEYRGQGGETQYF. For the CDR3, the DNA is TGTGCCAGCAGTGAATATAGGGGACAGGGGGGCGAGACCCAGTACTTC.

The chain uses TRBV14 and TRBJ2-3; TRBD1 aligns across 9 bases. Germline CDR1 SGHDN, CDR2 FVKESK. This CDR3 spans 17 amino acids. V lost 0 bases to trimming and J lost 7 bases; unmatched junction nucleotides: 11. The CDR3: CASSQEGTGFGLYTQYF. CDR3 bases: TGTGCCAGCAGCCAAGAAGGGACAGGGTTTGGTCTATATACGCAGTATTTT. The full variable domain, in which reference TRBV14 and TRBJ2-3 provide the parts outside the CDR3, is EAGVTQFPSHSVIEKGQTVTLRCDPISGHDNLYWYRRVMGKEIKFLLHFVKESKQDESGMPNNRFLAERTGGTYSTLKVQPAELEDSGVYFCASSQEGTGFGLYTQYFGPGTRLTVL.

The V and J genes are TRBV7-2 and TRBJ2-7, with 9 bases aligning to TRBD2. V was pared by 1 base and J by 12 bases, with 7 bases of the junction left unmatched. This CDR3 spans 13 amino acids. Per the germline V gene, CDR1 is SGHTA and CDR2 is FQGNSA. CDR3 region: CASSLVGGRATYF. In DNA form, the CDR3 reads TGTGCCAGCAGCTTAGTTGGCGGGAGGGCCACGTACTTC.

The gene calls are TRBV24-1 and TRBJ2-2; 7 nucleotides line up with TRBD1. Trimming took 8 bases from V and 1 from J; bases not matched to a gene: 3. The CDR3 runs to 14 residues. Germline CDR1 is KGHDR and CDR2 is SFDVKD. The DNA for the CDR3 is TGTGCCACCAAGGGACAGATGAACACCGGGGAGCTGTTTTTT. Protein sequence: CATKGQMNTGELFF.

This clone was observed a handful of times. This rearrangement joins TRBV7-9 to TRBJ2-2; D is uncertain. The CDR3 loop spans 14 amino acids. CDR1 SEHNR and CDR2 FQNEAQ come from the germline V gene (reference sequence). V gave up 1 base and J gave up 3 bases, with 6 bases separating them. The CDR3 DNA is TGTGCCAGCAGCTTAGGCCAGGACACCGGGGAGCTGTTTTTT. Translation gives CASSLGQDTGELFF. The variable domain in full, with the rest retrieved from reference TRBV7-9 and TRBJ2-2, is DTGVSQNPRHKITKRGQNVTFRCDPISEHNRLYWYRQTLGQGPEFLTYFQNEAQLEKSRLLSDRFSAERPKGSFSTLEIQRTEQGDSAMYLCASSLGQDTGELFFGEGSRLTVL.

The genes are TRBV27 and TRBJ1-5; 7 positions agree with TRBD1. This CDR3 contains 15 residues. V shed 1 base and J 4 bases; nucleotides not matched to a gene: 4. Per the germline V gene, CDR1 is MNHEY and CDR2 is SMNVEV (reference sequence). In nucleotides, the CDR3 is TGTGCCAGCAGTTTATGGGGGACAGCAAATCAGCCCCAGCATTTT. Translation: CASSLWGTANQPQHF.

The V call is TRBV19, the J call TRBJ1-6; 7 positions agree with TRBD1. This CDR3 region has 15 residues. Germline trimming cut 4 bases from V and 6 bases from J; bases unmatched to any gene: 6. Germline loops: CDR1 LNHDA, CDR2 SQIVND (reference sequence). The CDR3: CASSRTGPFNSPLHF. The DNA for the CDR3 is TGTGCCAGTAGTAGGACAGGACCTTTTAATTCACCCCTCCACTTT. The full variable domain, its missing parts supplied by reference TRBV19 and TRBJ1-6, is DGGITQSPKYLFRKEGQNVTLSCEQNLNHDAMYWYRQDPGQGLRLIYYSQIVNDFQKGDIAEGYSVSREKKESFPLTVTSAQKNPTAFYLCASSRTGPFNSPLHFGNGTRLTVT.